Listed below are T cell receptor beta chains from one sample, sequenced in a study of blood T cells in healthy people across ages. TCRdb ran MiXCR on the 5' RACE reads and lists one entry per CDR3 protein. The sample records over 1.5 million distinct CDR3 sequences, roughly 50% being singletons. Specimen: blood. These TCRs come from a woman in her thirties or forties in good health. Each CDR3 is given with its conserved first and last residue. A D gene is named only where the DNA matches it firmly. Clone size, where shown, is once, few, many, or a class for clones that have expanded.

TRBD2	TRBV5-1	-	TRBJ2-5	TGCGCCAGCAGCTTCGGGGGGGCATCGTCGGAGACCCAGTACTTC	CASSFGGASSETQYF
-	TRBV4-3	-	TRBJ1-1	TGCGCCAGCAGCCAAGGTTGGGGGGAGGTGAACACTGAAGCTTTCTTT	CASSQGWGEVNTEAFF
-	TRBV13	few	TRBJ2-1	TGTGCCAGCAGCGTAATTTCGGATGAGCAGTTCTTC	CASSVISDEQFF
TRBD1	TRBV7-2	few	TRBJ1-2	TGTGCCAGCAGCGGGACGGGACAGAGCGTTAATGGCTACACCTTC	CASSGTGQSVNGYTF
TRBD1	TRBV4-2	few	TRBJ2-3	TGTGCCAGCAGCCAAGTAACAGGGGGGATAGCTAACACAGATACGCAGTATTTT	CASSQVTGGIANTDTQYF
TRBD2	TRBV4-3	-	TRBJ2-3	TGCGCCAGCAGCCATCTGGGGACTAGCGGGGGGGTCGAAGCAGATACGCAGTATTTT	CASSHLGTSGGVEADTQYF
-	TRBV20-1	-	TRBJ2-7	TGCAGTGCTAGAGATGGGAACCACCTTTCCTACAATGAGCAGTACTTC	CSARDGNHLSYNEQYF
-	TRBV5-4	-	TRBJ2-1	TGTGCCAGCAGCTTGGCCTCGAGCAGGGTGGGTCACAATGAGCAGTTCTTC	CASSLASSRVGHNEQFF
-	TRBV5-5	-	TRBJ2-7	TGTGCCAGCAGCTTGGTTACGGGGCCCTACGAGCAGTACTTC	CASSLVTGPYEQYF
-	TRBV20-1	-	TRBJ2-3	TGCAGCGATTTAAGCACCCGCCCAGATACGCAGTATTTT	CSDLSTRPDTQYF
-	TRBV29-1	-	TRBJ2-3	TGCAGCGTTGGGAGAGCCACAGATACGCAGTATTTT	CSVGRATDTQYF
TRBD2	TRBV24-1	few	TRBJ2-3	TGTGCCACCAGTGCTAGCGGCGCCGTCCGAGATACGCAGTATTTT	CATSASGAVRDTQYF